The next 14 T cell receptor beta chains were all read from a single sample in a study of blood T cell repertoires in COVID-19. Profiled with immunoSEQ multiplex PCR; TCRdb holds only in-frame clones, not every one. The sample gives 200,000 to 250,000 clones, around 90% of which show up once; 2% to 3% is in the top ten. Source material: peripheral blood. These receptors all come from a man aged 25 to 40 with COVID-19, enrolled during active disease.

The chain joins TRBV6-5 to TRBJ1-2; maybe TRBD1 (6 bases). The V and J ends lost 2 bases and 5 bases respectively, with 9 bases between them. CDR3 length: 13 amino acids. CDR1 MNHEY and CDR2 SVGAGI come from the germline V gene. The CDR3 sequence: CASSYARGYGYTF. The CDR3 DNA follows: TGTGCCAGCAGTTACGCCAGGGGTTATGGCTACACCTTC.

The rearrangement joins TRBV6-5 to TRBJ2-1, with 10 positions matching TRBD2. CDR1 and CDR2 from the germline V gene are MNHEY and SVGAGI. CDR3 length: 14 amino acids. The trim removed 7 bases at V and 1 base at J, leaving 1 base unmatched. CDR3 DNA: TGTGCCAGCAAGCGGGAGGGGTCCTACAATGAGCAGTTCTTC. It yields the protein CASKREGSYNEQFF.

A single count supports this clone. The rearrangement joins TRBV7-2 to TRBJ2-1, with D maybe TRBD2 (6 bases). Germline values: CDR1 SGHTA, CDR2 FQGNSA. The CDR3 runs to 14 residues. V was trimmed by 5 bases and J by 1 base, leaving 9 bases between them. The CDR3 sequence: CASSPRGSYNEQFF. Here the CDR3 DNA reads TGTGCCAGCAGCCCGCGGGGATCCTACAATGAGCAGTTCTTC.

The chain carries TRBV15 and TRBJ2-1; TRBD2 matches at 7 bases. The CDR3 consists of 18 residues. Germline V gene sequence: CDR1 LNHNV, CDR2 YYDKDF (reference sequence). Trimming at V came to 3 bases and at J to 7 bases, leaving 18 bases not matched to a gene. For the CDR3, the DNA is TGTGCCACCAGCAGCGCCGGGAGGCGGGAGCCCTATACAAATGAGCAGTTCTTC. Translated, it gives CATSSAGRREPYTNEQFF.

The genes are TRBV7-9 and TRBJ2-1; D may be TRBD2 (6 bases). The V end was cut by 5 bases, the J end by 9 bases, with 17 bases between. There are 14 residues in the CDR3. Germline V lookup: CDR1 SEHNR, CDR2 FQNEAQ (reference sequence). This CDR3 is CASSAGYGQGEQFF. DNA for the CDR3: TGTGCCAGCAGCGCGGGGTACGGGCAGGGTGAGCAGTTCTTC.

This CDR3 is CASRPRQGTNYGYTF. CDR3 in DNA: TGTGCCAGTAGACCCCGACAAGGAACTAACTATGGCTACACCTTC. This chain joins TRBV19 and TRBJ1-2; D is undetermined. Germline CDR1 and CDR2: LNHDA and SQIVND (reference sequence). The CDR3 totals 15 residues. The V gene lost 6 bases and the J gene lost 0 bases, with 14 bases spanning the gap. Variable domain in full (rest from reference TRBV19 and TRBJ1-2): DGGITQSPKYLFRKEGQNVTLSCEQNLNHDAMYWYRQDPGQGLRLIYYSQIVNDFQKGDIAEGYSVSREKKESFPLTVTSAQKNPTAFYLCASRPRQGTNYGYTFGSGTRLTVV.

V usage is TRBV6-6 and J usage is TRBJ1-2; TRBD1 aligns across 7 bases. Germline V gene data show CDR1 as MNHNY and CDR2 as SVGAGI (reference sequence). This CDR3 contains 13 residues. Losses at the gene ends were 5 bases for V and 7 bases for J; bases not matched to a gene: 7. The CDR3 DNA sequence: TGTGCCAGCAGTCAACCGACAGGGACTGGCTACACCTTC. This sequence encodes CASSQPTGTGYTF.

V gene TRBV5-8 combines with J gene TRBJ1-3; the D is unclear. The germline V and J ends were trimmed by 0 bases and 4 bases, with 2 bases remaining between them. Germline V gives CDR1 SGHTS, CDR2 YDEGEE. CDR3 size: 12 residues. This CDR3 is CASSLAGNTIYF. CDR3 in DNA: TGTGCCAGCAGCTTGGCGGGAAACACCATATATTTT.

This clone was recorded once. V usage is TRBV27 and J usage is TRBJ2-7; 9 bases align to TRBD1. This CDR3 region has 14 residues. V lost 5 bases to trimming and J lost 5 bases; unmatched junction nucleotides: 7. Germline loops: CDR1 MNHEY, CDR2 SMNVEV (reference sequence). This CDR3 reads CASSPGQGWDEQYF. CDR3 in DNA: TGTGCCAGCAGTCCGGGACAGGGATGGGACGAGCAGTACTTC.

This chain links TRBV27 with TRBJ1-1, with D uncertain. This CDR3 region has 17 residues. Between the trimmed V and J ends, which lost 6 bases and 0 bases, there was a span of 20 bases. Germline V gives CDR1 MNHEY, CDR2 SMNVEV (reference sequence). CDR3 bases: TGTGCCAGCAGCCTACAGAGGGATGGATCATTGAACACTGAAGCTTTCTTT. Translated: CASSLQRDGSLNTEAFF.

The chain recombines TRBV19 with TRBJ1-2; tentatively, D is TRBD1 (5 bases). V lost 2 bases to trimming and J lost 6 bases, with 16 bases between them. This CDR3 is 15 amino acids long. The germline V gene encodes CDR1 LNHDA and CDR2 SQIVND (reference sequence). The CDR3 DNA reads TGTGCCAGTAGTATATCGGCAGGGTTGCAAGATGGCTACACCTTC. This gives the protein CASSISAGLQDGYTF.

The V gene is TRBV28, the J gene TRBJ1-1; D unresolved. Trimming shortened V by 6 bases and J by 2 bases, and 13 bases separated the two germline ends. This CDR3 spans 14 amino acids. CDR1 and CDR2 (germline): MDHEN, SYDVKM. The chain's CDR3 is CASSSFSLNTEAFF. The CDR3 DNA reads TGTGCCAGCAGCTCCTTTTCCCTCAACACTGAAGCTTTCTTT.

The CDR3, as DNA: TGTGCCACCAGAGAGACAGGGATGAACACTGAAGCTTTCTTT. Its translation: CATRETGMNTEAFF. The chain recombines TRBV24-1 with TRBJ1-1; TRBD1 matches at 7 bases. V was pared by 7 bases and J by 0 bases, with 4 bases of the junction left unmatched. The CDR3 covers 14 residues. The V gene's germline CDR1 is KGHDR and CDR2 SFDVKD.

The chain joins TRBV5-4 to TRBJ2-1, with TRBD1 matching over 7 bases. CDR3 length: 12 residues. Per germline, CDR1 SGHNT and CDR2 YYREEE (reference sequence). Trimming at V came to 1 base and at J to 8 bases, leaving 0 bases not matched to a gene. The CDR3 loop reads CASSLQGDEQFF. The CDR3 nucleotides are TGTGCCAGCAGCTTGCAGGGGGATGAGCAGTTCTTC.